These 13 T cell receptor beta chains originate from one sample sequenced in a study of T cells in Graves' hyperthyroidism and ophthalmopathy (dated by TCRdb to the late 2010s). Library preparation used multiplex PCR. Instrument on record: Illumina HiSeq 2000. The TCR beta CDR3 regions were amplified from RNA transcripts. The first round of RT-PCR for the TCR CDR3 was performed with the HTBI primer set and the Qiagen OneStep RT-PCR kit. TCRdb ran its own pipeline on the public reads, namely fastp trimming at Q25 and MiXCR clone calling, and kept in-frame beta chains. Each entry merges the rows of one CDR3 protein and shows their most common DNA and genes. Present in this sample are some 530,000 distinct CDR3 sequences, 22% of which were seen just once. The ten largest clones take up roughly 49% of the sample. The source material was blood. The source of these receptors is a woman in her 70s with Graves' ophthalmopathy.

CDR3 residues: CANTQGGGETQYF. CDR3 bases: TGTGCCAACACGCAGGGCGGCGGGGAGACCCAGTACTTC. The chain uses TRBV2 and TRBJ2-5; D is tentatively TRBD1 or TRBD2 (5 bases each). This CDR3 has 13 residues. Trimming left V 10 bases short and J 5 bases short, with 17 bases between. Per the germline V gene, CDR1 is SNHLY and CDR2 is FYNNEI.

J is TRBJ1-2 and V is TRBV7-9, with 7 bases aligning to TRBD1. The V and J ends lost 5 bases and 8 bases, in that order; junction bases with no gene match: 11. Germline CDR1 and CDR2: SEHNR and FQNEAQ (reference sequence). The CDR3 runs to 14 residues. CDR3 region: CASSTEGQAVGYTF. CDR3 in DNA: TGTGCCAGCAGCACAGAAGGACAGGCCGTAGGCTACACCTTC.

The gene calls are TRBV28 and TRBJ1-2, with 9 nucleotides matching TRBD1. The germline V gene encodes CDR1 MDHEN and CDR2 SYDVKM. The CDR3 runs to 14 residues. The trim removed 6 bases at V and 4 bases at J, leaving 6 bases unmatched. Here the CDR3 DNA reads TGTGCCAGCAGCCCCGGGACAGGGTCCTATGGCTACACCTTC. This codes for CASSPGTGSYGYTF.

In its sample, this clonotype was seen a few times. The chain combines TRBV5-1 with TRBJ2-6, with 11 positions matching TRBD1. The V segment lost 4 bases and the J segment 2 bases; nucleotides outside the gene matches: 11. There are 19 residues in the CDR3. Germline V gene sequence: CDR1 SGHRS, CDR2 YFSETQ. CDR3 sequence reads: CASSNGQGAYRAGANVLTF. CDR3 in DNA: TGCGCCAGCAGCAATGGACAGGGGGCTTATAGAGCTGGGGCCAACGTCCTGACTTTC.

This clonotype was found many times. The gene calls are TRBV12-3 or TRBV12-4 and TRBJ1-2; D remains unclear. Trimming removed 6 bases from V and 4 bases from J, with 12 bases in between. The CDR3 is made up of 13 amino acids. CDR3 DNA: TGTGCCAGCAGCCACACGCCAATCTATGGCTACACCTTC. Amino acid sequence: CASSHTPIYGYTF.

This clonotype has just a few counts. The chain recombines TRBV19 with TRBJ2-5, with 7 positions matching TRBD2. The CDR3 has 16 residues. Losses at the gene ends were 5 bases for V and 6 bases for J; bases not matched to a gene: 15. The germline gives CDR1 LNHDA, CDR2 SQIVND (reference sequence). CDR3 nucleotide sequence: TGTGCCAGTAGTCCTCGGTCATCGGGGGGTTCGAAGACCCAGTACTTC. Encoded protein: CASSPRSSGGSKTQYF. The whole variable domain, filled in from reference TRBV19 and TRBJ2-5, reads DGGITQSPKYLFRKEGQNVTLSCEQNLNHDAMYWYRQDPGQGLRLIYYSQIVNDFQKGDIAEGYSVSREKKESFPLTVTSAQKNPTAFYLCASSPRSSGGSKTQYFGPGTRLLVL.

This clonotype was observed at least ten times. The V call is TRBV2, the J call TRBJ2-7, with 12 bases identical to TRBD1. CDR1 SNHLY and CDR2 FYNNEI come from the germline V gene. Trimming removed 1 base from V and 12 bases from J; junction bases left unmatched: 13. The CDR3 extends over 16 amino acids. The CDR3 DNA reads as TGTGCCAGCAGTGAAGGTCCGGGACAGGGGGCGCATATCGGGTACTTC. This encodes CASSEGPGQGAHIGYF.

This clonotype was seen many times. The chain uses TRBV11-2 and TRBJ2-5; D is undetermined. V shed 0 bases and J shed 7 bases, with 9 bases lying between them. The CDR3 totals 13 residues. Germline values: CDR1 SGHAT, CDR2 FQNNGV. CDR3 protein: CASSLESRATQYF. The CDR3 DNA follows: TGTGCCAGCAGCTTAGAGAGTAGGGCGACCCAGTACTTC.

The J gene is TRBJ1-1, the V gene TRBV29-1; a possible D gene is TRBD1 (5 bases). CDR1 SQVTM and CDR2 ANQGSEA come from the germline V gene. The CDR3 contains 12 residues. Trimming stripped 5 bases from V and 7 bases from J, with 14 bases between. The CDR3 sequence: CSVKTGGGEAFF. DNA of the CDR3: TGCAGCGTTAAAACTGGGGGTGGTGAAGCTTTCTTT.

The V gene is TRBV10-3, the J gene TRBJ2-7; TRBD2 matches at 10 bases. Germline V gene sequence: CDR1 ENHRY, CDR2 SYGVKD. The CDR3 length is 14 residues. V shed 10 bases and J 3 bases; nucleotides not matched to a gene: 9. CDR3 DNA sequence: TGTGCCACGAGGGGGGCTAGCGGGAGCTACGAGCAGTACTTC. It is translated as CATRGASGSYEQYF.

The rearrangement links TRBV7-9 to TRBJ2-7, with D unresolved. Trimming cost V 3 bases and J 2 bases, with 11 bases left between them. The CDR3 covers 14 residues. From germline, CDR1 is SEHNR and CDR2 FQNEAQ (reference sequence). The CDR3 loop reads CASSFPQKTYEQYF. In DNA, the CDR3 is TGTGCCAGCAGCTTTCCACAGAAGACCTACGAGCAGTACTTC. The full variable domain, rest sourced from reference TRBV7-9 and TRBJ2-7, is DTGVSQNPRHKITKRGQNVTFRCDPISEHNRLYWYRQTLGQGPEFLTYFQNEAQLEKSRLLSDRFSAERPKGSFSTLEIQRTEQGDSAMYLCASSFPQKTYEQYFGPGTRLTVT.

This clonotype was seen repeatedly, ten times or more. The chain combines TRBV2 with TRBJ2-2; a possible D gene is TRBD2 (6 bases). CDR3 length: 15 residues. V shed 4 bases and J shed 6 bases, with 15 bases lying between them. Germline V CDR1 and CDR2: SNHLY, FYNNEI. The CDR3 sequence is CASSVMTSRAGELFF. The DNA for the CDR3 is TGTGCCAGCAGTGTAATGACTAGTCGCGCCGGGGAGCTGTTTTTT.

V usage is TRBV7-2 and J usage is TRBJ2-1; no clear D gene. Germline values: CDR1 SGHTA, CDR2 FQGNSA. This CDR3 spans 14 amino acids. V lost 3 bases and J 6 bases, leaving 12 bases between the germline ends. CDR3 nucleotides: TGTGCCAGCAGCTTTGGACCGTCAAGCAATGAGCAGTTCTTC. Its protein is CASSFGPSSNEQFF. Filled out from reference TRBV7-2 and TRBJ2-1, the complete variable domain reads GAGVSQSPSNKVTEKGKDVELRCDPISGHTALYWYRQSLGQGLEFLIYFQGNSAPDKSGLPSDRFSAERTGGSVSTLTIQRTQQEDSAVYLCASSFGPSSNEQFFGPGTRLTVL.